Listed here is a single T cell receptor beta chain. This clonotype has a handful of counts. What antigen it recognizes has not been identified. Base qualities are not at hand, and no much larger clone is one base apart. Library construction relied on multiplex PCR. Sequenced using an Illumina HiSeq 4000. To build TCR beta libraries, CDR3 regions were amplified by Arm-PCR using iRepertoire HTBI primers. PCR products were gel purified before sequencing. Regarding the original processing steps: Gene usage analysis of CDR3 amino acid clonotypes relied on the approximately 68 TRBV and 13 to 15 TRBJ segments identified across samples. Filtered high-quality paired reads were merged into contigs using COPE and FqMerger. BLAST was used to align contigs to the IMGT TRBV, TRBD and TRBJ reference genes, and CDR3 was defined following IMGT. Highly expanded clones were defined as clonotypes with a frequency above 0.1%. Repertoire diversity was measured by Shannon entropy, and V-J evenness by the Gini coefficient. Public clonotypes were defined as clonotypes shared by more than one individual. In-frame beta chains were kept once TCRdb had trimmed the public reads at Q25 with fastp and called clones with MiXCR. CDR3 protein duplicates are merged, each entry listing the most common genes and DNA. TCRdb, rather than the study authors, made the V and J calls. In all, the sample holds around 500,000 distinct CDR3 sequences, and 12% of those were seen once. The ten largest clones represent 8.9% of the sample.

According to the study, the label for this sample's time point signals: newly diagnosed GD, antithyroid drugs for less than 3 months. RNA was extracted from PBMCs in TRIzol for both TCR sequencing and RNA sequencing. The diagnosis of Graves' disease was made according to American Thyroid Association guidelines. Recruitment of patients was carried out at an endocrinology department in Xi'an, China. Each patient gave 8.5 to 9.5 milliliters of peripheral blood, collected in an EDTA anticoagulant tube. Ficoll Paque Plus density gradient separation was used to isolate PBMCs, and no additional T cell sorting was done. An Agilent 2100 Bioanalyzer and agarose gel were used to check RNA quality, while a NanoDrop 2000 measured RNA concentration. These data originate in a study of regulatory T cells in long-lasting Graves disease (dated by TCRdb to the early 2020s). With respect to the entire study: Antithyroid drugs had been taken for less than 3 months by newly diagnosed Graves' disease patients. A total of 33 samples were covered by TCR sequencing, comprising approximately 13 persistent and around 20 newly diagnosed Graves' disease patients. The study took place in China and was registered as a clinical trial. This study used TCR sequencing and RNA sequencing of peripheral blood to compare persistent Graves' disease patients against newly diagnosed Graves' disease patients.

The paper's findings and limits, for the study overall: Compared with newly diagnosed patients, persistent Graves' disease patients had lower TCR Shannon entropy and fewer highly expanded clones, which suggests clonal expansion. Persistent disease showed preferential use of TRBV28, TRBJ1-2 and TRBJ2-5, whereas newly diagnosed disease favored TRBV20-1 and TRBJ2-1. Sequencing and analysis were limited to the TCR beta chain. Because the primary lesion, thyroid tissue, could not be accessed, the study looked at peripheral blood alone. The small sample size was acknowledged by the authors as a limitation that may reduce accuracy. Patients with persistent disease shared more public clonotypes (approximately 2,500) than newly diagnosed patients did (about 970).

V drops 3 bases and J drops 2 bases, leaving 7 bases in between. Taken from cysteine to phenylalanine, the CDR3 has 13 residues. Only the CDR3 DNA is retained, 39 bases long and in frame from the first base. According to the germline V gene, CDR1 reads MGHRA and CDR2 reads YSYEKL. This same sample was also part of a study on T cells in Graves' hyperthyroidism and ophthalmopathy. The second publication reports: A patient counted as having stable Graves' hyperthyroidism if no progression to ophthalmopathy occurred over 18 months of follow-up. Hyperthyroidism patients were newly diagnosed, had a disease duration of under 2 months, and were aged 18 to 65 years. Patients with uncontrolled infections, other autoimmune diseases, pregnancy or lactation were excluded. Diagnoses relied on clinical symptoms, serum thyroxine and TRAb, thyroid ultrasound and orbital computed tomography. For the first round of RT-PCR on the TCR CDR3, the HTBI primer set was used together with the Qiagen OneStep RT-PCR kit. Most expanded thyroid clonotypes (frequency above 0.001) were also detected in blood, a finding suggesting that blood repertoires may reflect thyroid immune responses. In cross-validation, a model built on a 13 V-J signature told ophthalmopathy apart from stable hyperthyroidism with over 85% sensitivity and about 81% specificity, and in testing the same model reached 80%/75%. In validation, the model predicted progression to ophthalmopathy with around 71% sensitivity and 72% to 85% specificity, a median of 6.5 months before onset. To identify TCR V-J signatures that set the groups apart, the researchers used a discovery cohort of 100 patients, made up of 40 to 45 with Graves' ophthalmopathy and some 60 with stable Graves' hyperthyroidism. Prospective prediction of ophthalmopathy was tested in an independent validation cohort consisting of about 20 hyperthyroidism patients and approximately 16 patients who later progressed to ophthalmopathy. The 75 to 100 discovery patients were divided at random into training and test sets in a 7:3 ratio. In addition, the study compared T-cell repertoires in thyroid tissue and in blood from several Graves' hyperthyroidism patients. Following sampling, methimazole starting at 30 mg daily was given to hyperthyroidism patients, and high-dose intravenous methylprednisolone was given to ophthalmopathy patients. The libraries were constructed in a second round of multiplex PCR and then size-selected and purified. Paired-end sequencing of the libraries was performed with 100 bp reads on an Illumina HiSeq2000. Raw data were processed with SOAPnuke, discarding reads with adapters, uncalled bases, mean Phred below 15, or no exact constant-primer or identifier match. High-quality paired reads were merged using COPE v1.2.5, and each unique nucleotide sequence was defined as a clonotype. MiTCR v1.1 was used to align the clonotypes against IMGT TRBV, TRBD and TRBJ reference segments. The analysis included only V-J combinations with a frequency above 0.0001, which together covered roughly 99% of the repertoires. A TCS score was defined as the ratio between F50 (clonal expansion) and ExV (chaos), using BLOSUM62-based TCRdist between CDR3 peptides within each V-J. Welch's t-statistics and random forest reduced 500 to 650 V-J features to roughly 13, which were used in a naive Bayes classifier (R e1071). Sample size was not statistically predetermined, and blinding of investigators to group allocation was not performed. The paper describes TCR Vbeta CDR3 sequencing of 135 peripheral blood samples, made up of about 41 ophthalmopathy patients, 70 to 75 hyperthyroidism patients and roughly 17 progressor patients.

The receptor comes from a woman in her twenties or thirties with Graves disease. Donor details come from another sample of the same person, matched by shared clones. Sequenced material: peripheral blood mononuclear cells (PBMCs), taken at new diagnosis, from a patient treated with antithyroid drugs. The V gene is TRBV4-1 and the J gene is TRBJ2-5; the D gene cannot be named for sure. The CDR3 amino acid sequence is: CASSQWRQETQYF. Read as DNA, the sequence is TGCGCCAGCAGCCAGTGGCGGCAAGAGACCCAGTACTTC.